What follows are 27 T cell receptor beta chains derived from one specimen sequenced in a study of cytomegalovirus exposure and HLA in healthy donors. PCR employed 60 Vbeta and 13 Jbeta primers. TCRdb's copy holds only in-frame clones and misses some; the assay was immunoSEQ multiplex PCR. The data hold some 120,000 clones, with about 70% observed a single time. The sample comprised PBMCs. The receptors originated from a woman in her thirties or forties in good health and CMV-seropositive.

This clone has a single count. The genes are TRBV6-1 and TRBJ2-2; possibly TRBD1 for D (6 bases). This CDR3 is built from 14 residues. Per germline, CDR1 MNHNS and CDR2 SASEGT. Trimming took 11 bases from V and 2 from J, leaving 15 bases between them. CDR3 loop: CAGQGHQNTGELFF. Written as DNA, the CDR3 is TGTGCCGGTCAGGGGCACCAAAACACCGGGGAGCTGTTTTTT.

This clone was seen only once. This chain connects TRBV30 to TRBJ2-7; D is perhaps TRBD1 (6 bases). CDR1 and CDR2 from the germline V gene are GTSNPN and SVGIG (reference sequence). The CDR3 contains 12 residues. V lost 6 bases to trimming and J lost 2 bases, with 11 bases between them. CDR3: CACSWGPYEQYF. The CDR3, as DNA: TGTGCCTGCAGCTGGGGGCCCTACGAGCAGTACTTC. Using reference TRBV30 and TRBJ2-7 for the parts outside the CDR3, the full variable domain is SQTIHQWPATLVQPVGSPLSLECTVEGTSNPNLYWYRQAAGRGLQLLFYSVGIGQISSEVPQNLSASRPQDRQFILSSKKLLLSDSGFYLCACSWGPYEQYFGPGTRLTVT.

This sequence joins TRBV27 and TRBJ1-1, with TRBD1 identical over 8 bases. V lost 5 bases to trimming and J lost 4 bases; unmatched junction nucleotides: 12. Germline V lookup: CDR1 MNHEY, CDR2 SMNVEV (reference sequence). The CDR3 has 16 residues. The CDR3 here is CASSTDRGTRGTEAFF. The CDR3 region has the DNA TGTGCCAGCAGTACAGACAGGGGAACCCGTGGCACTGAAGCTTTCTTT.

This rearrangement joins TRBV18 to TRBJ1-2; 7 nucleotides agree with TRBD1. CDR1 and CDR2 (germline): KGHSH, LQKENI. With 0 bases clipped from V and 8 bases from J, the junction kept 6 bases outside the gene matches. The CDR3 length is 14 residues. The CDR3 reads CASSPPNRGGGYTF. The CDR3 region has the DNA TGTGCCAGCTCACCACCAAACAGGGGAGGAGGCTACACCTTC.

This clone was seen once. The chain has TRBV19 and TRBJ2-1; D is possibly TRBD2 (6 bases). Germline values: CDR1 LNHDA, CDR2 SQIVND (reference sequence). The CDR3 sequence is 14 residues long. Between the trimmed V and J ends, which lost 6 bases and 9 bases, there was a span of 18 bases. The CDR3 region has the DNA TGTGCCAGTAGACGAAGCACTCTCGGGGGTGAGCAGTTCTTC. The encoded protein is CASRRSTLGGEQFF.

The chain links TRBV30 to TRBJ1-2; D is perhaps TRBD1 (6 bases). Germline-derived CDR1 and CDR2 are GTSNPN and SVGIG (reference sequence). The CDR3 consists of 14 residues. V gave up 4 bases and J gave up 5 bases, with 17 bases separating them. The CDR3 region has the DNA TGTGCCTGGAAGTTATTTGGACAGCCATATGGCTACACCTTC. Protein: CAWKLFGQPYGYTF.

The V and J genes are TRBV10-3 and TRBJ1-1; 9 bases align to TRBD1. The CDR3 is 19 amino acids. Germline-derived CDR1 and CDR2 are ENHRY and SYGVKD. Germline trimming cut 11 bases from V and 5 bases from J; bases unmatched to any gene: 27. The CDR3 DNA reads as TGTGCCGCCCTCCGAACCCCCGGACAGGGGATAAGGGGTGGTACTGAAGCTTTCTTT. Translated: CAALRTPGQGIRGGTEAFF.

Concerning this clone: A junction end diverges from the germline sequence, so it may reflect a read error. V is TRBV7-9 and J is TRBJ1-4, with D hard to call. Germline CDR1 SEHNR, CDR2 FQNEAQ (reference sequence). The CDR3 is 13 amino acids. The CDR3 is CSSSHNLDEKLFF. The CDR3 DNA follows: TGTTCCAGCAGCCATAACCTAGATGAAAAACTGTTTTTT.

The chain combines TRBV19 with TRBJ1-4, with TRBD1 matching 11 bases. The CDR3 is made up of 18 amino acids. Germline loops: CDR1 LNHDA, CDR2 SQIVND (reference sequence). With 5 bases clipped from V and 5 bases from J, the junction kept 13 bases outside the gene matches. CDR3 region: CASSAGPFRDRGNEKLFF. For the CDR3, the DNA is TGTGCCAGTAGTGCAGGTCCATTCCGGGACAGGGGGAATGAAAAACTGTTTTTT.

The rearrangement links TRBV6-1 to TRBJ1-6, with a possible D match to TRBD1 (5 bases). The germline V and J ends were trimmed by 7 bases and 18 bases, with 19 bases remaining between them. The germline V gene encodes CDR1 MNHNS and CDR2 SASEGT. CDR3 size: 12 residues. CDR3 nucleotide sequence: TGTGCCAGCACTGCGGACGGGGGGATATCCCACTTT. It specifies CASTADGGISHF.

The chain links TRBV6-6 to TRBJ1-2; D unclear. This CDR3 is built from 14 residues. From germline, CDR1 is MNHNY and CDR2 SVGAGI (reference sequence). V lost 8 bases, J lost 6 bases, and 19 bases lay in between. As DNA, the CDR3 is TGTGCCAGCTCTGGTTTTAGCGGACGTGATGGCTACACCTTC. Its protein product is CASSGFSGRDGYTF.

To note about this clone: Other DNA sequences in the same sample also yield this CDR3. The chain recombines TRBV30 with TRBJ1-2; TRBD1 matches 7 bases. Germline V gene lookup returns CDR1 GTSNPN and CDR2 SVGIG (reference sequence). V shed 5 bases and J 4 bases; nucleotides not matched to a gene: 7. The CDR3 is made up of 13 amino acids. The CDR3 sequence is CAWGRDRPYGYTF. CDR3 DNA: TGTGCCTGGGGTAGGGACAGACCCTATGGCTACACCTTC.

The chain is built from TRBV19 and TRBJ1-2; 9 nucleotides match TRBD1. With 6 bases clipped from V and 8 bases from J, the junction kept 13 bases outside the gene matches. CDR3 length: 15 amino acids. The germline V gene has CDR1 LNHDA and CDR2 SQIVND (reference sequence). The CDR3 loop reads CASSTQGAVSQGYTF. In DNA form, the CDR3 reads TGTGCCAGTAGCACACAGGGGGCGGTCAGTCAAGGCTACACCTTC.

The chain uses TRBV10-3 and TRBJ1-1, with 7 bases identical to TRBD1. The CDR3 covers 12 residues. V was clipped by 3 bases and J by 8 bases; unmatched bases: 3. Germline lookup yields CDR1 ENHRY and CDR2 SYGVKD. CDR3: CAISDHRGEAFF. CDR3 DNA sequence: TGTGCCATCAGTGATCACAGGGGAGAAGCTTTCTTT.

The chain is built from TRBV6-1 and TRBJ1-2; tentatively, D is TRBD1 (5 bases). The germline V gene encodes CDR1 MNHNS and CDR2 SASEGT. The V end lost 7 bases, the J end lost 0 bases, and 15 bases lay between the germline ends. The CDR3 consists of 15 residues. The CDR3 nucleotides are TGTGCCAGCAACCTACAGGCGGCACCTAACTATGGCTACACCTTC. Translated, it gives CASNLQAAPNYGYTF.

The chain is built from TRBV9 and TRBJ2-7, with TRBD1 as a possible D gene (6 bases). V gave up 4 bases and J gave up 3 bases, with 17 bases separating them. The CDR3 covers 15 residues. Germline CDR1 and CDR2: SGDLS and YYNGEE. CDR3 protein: CASSPTRTALYEQYF. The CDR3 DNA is TGTGCCAGCAGCCCCACAAGGACAGCCCTCTACGAGCAGTACTTC.

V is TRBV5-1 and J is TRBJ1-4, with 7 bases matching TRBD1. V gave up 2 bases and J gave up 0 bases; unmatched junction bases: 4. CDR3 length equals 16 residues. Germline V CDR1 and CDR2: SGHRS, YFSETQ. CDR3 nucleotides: TGCGCCAGCAGCTTTGGGGACAGAGCAACTAATGAAAAACTGTTTTTT. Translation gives CASSFGDRATNEKLFF.

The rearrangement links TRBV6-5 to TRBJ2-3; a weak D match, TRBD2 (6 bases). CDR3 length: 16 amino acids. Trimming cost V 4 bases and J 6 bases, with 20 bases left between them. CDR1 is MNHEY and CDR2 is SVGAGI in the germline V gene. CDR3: CASSSGGASPRDTQYF. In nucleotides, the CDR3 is TGTGCCAGCAGTTCTGGCGGGGCTTCCCCAAGGGATACGCAGTATTTT.

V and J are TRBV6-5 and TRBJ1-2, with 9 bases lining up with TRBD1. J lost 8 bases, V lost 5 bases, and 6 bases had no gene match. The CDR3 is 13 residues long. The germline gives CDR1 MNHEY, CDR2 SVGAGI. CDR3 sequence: CASSPTTGGGYTF. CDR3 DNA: TGTGCCAGCAGTCCTACTACAGGGGGCGGCTACACCTTC.

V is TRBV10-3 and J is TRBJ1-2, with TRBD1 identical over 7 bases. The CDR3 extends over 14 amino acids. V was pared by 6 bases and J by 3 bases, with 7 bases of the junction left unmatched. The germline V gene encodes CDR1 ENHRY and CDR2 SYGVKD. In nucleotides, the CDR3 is TGTGCCATCAGGCGGGACAGCGGTGACTATGGCTACACCTTC. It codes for CAIRRDSGDYGYTF.

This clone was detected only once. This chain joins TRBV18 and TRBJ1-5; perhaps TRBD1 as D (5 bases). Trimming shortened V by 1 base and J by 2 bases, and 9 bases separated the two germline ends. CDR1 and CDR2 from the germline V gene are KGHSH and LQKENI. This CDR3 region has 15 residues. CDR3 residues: CASSPQGNGNQPQHF. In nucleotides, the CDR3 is TGTGCCAGCTCACCACAGGGGAATGGCAATCAGCCCCAGCATTTT. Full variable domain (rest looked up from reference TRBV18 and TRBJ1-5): NAGVMQNPRHLVRRRGQEARLRCSPMKGHSHVYWYRQLPEEGLKFMVYLQKENIIDESGMPKERFSAEFPKEGPSILRIQQVVRGDSAAYFCASSPQGNGNQPQHFGDGTRLSIL.

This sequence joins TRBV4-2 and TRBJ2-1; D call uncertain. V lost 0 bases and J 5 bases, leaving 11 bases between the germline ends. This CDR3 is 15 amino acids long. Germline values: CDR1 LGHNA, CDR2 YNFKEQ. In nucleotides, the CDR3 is TGTGCCAGCAGCCAAGACCCCGTCCCGGACAATGAGCAGTTCTTC. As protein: CASSQDPVPDNEQFF.

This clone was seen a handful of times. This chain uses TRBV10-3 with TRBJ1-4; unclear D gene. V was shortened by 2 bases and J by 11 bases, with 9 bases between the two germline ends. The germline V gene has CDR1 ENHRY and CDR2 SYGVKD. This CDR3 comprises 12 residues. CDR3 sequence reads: CAISETTGKLFF. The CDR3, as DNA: TGTGCCATCAGTGAGACAACGGGGAAACTGTTTTTT.

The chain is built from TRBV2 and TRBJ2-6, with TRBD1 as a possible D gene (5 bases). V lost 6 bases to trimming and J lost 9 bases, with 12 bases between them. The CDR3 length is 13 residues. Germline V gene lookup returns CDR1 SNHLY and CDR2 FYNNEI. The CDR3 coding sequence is TGTGCCAGCAGCCTAGGGGCCTTCAACGTCCTGACTTTC. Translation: CASSLGAFNVLTF.

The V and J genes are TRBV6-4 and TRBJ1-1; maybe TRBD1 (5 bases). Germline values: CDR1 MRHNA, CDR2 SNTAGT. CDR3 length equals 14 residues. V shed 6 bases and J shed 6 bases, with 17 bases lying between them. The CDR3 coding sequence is TGTGCCAGCAGCCTAGAATTCTGGGGGGCTGAAGCTTTCTTT. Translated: CASSLEFWGAEAFF.

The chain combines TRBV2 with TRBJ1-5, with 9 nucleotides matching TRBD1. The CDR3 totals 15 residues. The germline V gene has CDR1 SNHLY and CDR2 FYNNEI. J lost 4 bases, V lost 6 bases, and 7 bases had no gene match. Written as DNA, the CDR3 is TGTGCCAGCAGAGACGGACAGGGGATAAATCAGCCCCAGCATTTT. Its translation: CASRDGQGINQPQHF.

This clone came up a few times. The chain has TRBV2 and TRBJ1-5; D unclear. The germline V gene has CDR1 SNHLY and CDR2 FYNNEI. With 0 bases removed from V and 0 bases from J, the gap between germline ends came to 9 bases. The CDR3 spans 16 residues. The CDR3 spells CASSEALTRSNQPQHF. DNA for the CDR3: TGTGCCAGCAGTGAAGCGCTTACACGTAGCAATCAGCCCCAGCATTTT.